These 17 T cell receptor beta chains were sequenced from one sample in a study of CD8+ T cells in alopecia areata. Following RNA extraction, reverse transcription yielded cDNA that acted as the sequencing template. Clones were read by immunoSEQ multiplex PCR, and TCRdb kept only the in-frame ones, dropping some. The repertoire holds roughly 100,000 clones, with approximately 60% as singletons. The sample taken for sequencing was CD4+ T cells sorted from blood. Receptors were obtained from a human donor in good health.

This clone was seen a few times. The rearrangement uses TRBV19 and TRBJ1-1, with 8 nucleotides matching TRBD1. CDR3 size: 15 residues. V was clipped by 5 bases and J by 2 bases; unmatched bases: 7. Germline assignment: CDR1 LNHDA and CDR2 SQIVND (reference sequence). The CDR3 DNA reads TGTGCCAGTAGTCCAGGGACAGGACCCAACACTGAAGCTTTCTTT. It specifies CASSPGTGPNTEAFF.

This clone was counted only a few times. J is TRBJ1-3 and V is TRBV14, with D hard to call. V lost 5 bases to trimming and J lost 3 bases, with 8 bases between them. This CDR3 spans 13 amino acids. Germline loops: CDR1 SGHDN, CDR2 FVKESK. The CDR3 sequence is CASSASIGNTIYF. The CDR3 DNA reads as TGTGCCAGCAGCGCCTCAATTGGAAACACCATATATTTT.

The chain couples TRBV30 to TRBJ1-1; D remains unclear. The length of the CDR3 is 15 residues. Germline CDR1 is GTSNPN and CDR2 is SVGIG (reference sequence). The V gene lost 3 bases and the J gene lost 1 base, with 15 bases spanning the gap. CDR3 residues: CAWSILGNRNTEAFF. The CDR3 bases are TGTGCCTGGAGCATCCTGGGAAATAGGAACACTGAAGCTTTCTTT.

V and J are TRBV28 and TRBJ2-7, with D possibly called TRBD1 or TRBD2 (5 bases each). Germline values: CDR1 MDHEN, CDR2 SYDVKM. The CDR3 loop spans 17 amino acids. V dropped 4 bases and J dropped 6 bases, with 25 bases sitting between them. DNA of the CDR3: TGTGCCAGCAGTTCCGCGACCGTGAGGGGCGCTTTTACCGAGCAGTACTTC. Translated: CASSSATVRGAFTEQYF.

This chain links TRBV5-1 with TRBJ2-7, with a weak D call TRBD2 (5 bases). The germline gives CDR1 SGHRS, CDR2 YFSETQ. This CDR3 contains 15 residues. The ends were cut back, 5 bases at V and 0 bases at J, with 15 bases in the middle. CDR3 region: CASSRTGMSSYEQYF. The DNA of the CDR3 is TGCGCCAGCAGTCGTACGGGGATGAGCTCCTACGAGCAGTACTTC. Full variable domain (outside the CDR3, taken from reference TRBV5-1 and TRBJ2-7): KAGVTQTPRYLIKTRGQQVTLSCSPISGHRSVSWYQQTPGQGLQFLFEYFSETQRNKGNFPGRFSGRQFSNSRSEMNVSTLELGDSALYLCASSRTGMSSYEQYFGPGTRLTVT.

This clone was seen only a few times. CDR3 loop: CASSRGENYGYTF. In nucleotides, the CDR3 is TGCGCCAGCAGTCGGGGGGAAAACTATGGCTACACCTTC. The chain links TRBV5-1 to TRBJ1-2, with a tentative D call TRBD1 (5 bases). The CDR3 covers 13 residues. Trimming pared 5 bases from V and 2 bases from J, leaving 10 bases between. Looked up from germline, CDR1 is SGHRS and CDR2 is YFSETQ.

The gene calls are TRBV29-1 and TRBJ2-5, with D perhaps matching TRBD1 (7 bases). CDR3 size: 14 residues. Germline V lookup: CDR1 SQVTM, CDR2 ANQGSEA. Trimming removed 8 bases from V and 4 bases from J, with 20 bases in between. CDR3 loop: CSSTPPQGGETQYF. CDR3 DNA: TGCAGCTCCACGCCTCCCCAGGGGGGAGAGACCCAGTACTTC.

The rearrangement links TRBV4-1 to TRBJ1-2, with a weak D call TRBD1 (6 bases). The germline gives CDR1 MGHRA, CDR2 YSYEKL. The CDR3 covers 14 residues. Trimming pared 3 bases from V and 2 bases from J, leaving 10 bases between. As DNA, the CDR3 is TGCGCCAGCAGCCAGGGGGCAGAAAACTATGGCTACACCTTC. This encodes CASSQGAENYGYTF.

The rearrangement uses TRBV29-1 and TRBJ2-3; D is unresolved. Germline loops: CDR1 SQVTM, CDR2 ANQGSEA. The CDR3 loop spans 13 amino acids. V was shortened by 1 base and J by 2 bases, with 7 bases between the two germline ends. CDR3 loop: CSVEVQLTDTQYF. CDR3 nucleotides: TGCAGCGTTGAAGTACAGCTCACAGATACGCAGTATTTT.

The rearrangement links TRBV7-2 to TRBJ1-6; D unresolved. Germline V CDR1 and CDR2: SGHTA, FQGNSA. Trimming took off 3 bases at V and 5 bases at J, with 11 bases between the two ends. The CDR3 is 15 residues long. CDR3 sequence (DNA): TGTGCCAGCAGCTTCAAAGGGCTGGATAATTCACCCCTCCACTTT. Translating gives CASSFKGLDNSPLHF.

The J gene is TRBJ1-2, the V gene TRBV7-9; 7 bases fit TRBD1. Germline trimming cut 2 bases from V and 8 bases from J; bases unmatched to any gene: 8. CDR3 length: 14 residues. Germline lookup yields CDR1 SEHNR and CDR2 FQNEAQ (reference sequence). The CDR3 DNA reads as TGTGCCAGCAGCTTAAATTCAGGGGGGAACGGCTACACCTTC. It is translated as CASSLNSGGNGYTF.

The chain uses TRBV6-6 and TRBJ2-3; the D gene is possibly TRBD1 (6 bases). CDR1 MNHNY and CDR2 SVGAGI come from the germline V gene (reference sequence). The V end lost 6 bases, the J end lost 0 bases, and 10 bases lay between the germline ends. The CDR3 length is 14 residues. CDR3 nucleotides: TGTGCCAGCAGATCGGGGACAAGCACAGATACGCAGTATTTT. Amino acid sequence: CASRSGTSTDTQYF.

The chain employs TRBV5-4 and TRBJ2-2, with D perhaps TRBD1 or TRBD2 (5 bases each). Deletions cut 3 bases from V and 4 bases from J, with 13 bases between. The CDR3 extends over 15 amino acids. Per germline, CDR1 SGHNT and CDR2 YYREEE (reference sequence). For the CDR3, the DNA is TGTGCCAGCAGCTCCCCGGGACGAGGCACCGGGGAGCTGTTTTTT. The encoded protein is CASSSPGRGTGELFF.

The chain employs TRBV5-1 and TRBJ2-3, with TRBD2 as a possible D gene (5 bases). Germline V lookup: CDR1 SGHRS, CDR2 YFSETQ. This CDR3 region has 15 residues. V was pared by 4 bases and J by 1 base, with 13 bases between. The CDR3 sequence: CASSRDWRGTDTQYF. The CDR3 DNA reads TGCGCCAGCAGCCGCGACTGGCGGGGCACAGATACGCAGTATTTT.

J is TRBJ1-1 and V is TRBV29-1; unclear D gene. Germline CDR1 reads SQVTM; CDR2 reads ANQGSEA. The CDR3 is 12 amino acids. V shed 0 bases and J shed 4 bases, with 6 bases lying between them. The CDR3 coding sequence is TGCAGCGTTGAAGATTCCATCACTGAAGCTTTCTTT. Amino acids: CSVEDSITEAFF. Based on the CDR3 plus reference TRBV29-1 and TRBJ1-1, the full variable domain is SAVISQKPSRDICQRGTSLTIQCQVDSQVTMMFWYRQQPGQSLTLIATANQGSEATYESGFVIDKFPISRPNLTFSTLTVSNMSPEDSSIYLCSVEDSITEAFFGQGTRLTVV.

The rearrangement joins TRBV28 to TRBJ2-2; the D is unclear. The V gene's germline CDR1 is MDHEN and CDR2 SYDVKM. V lost 3 bases and J 4 bases, leaving 9 bases between the germline ends. This CDR3 comprises 14 residues. CDR3 DNA: TGTGCCAGCAGTTTGTCTTCTCCCACCGGGGAGCTGTTTTTT. This translates into CASSLSSPTGELFF.

This chain connects TRBV28 to TRBJ1-1, with D unresolved. This CDR3 is built from 12 residues. V lost 5 bases and J 11 bases, leaving 15 bases between the germline ends. Germline V gives CDR1 MDHEN, CDR2 SYDVKM. CDR3 sequence: CASSSLGYRAFF. The CDR3, as DNA: TGTGCCAGCAGTAGTTTGGGATACCGGGCTTTCTTT.